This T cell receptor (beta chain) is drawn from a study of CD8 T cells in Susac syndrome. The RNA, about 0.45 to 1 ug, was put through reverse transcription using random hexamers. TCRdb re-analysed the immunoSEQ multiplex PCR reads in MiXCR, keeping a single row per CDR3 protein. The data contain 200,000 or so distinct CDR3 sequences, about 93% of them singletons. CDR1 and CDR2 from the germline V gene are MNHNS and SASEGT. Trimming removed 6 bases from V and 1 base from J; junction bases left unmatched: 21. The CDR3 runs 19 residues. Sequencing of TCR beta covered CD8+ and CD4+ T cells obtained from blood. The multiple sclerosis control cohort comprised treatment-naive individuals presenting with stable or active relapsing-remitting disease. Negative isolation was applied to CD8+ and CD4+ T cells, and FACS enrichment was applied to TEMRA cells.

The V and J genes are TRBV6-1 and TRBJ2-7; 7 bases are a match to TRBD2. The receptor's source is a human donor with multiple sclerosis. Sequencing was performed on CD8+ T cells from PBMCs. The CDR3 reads CASRRNQRETSGVSYEQYF. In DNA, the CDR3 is TGTGCCAGCAGGAGAAACCAGCGGGAAACGTCGGGCGTATCCTACGAGCAGTACTTC.